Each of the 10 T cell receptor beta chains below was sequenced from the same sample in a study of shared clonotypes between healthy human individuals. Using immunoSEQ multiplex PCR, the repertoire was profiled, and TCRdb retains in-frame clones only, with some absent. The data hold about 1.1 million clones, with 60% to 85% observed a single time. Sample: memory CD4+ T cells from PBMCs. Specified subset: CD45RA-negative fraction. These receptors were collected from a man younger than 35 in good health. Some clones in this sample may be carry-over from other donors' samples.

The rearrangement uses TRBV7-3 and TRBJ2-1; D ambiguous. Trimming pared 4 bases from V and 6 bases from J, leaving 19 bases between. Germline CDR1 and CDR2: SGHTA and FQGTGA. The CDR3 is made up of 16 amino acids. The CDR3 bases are TGTGCCAGCAGCTCTGGGCGAGAGCCCTGGGTCAATGAGCAGTTCTTC. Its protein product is CASSSGREPWVNEQFF.

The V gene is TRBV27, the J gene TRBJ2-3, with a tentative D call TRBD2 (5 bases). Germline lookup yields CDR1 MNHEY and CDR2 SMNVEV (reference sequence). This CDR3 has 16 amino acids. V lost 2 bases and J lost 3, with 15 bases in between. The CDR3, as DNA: TGTGCCAGCAGTTTACGTATCGGGGTCACGACAGATACGCAGTATTTT. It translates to CASSLRIGVTTDTQYF.

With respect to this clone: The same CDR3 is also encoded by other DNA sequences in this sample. In DNA, the CDR3 is TGCGCCAGCAGCTTGGGGACAGGAAATGGCTACACCTTC. It specifies CASSLGTGNGYTF. The chain recombines TRBV5-1 with TRBJ1-2; TRBD1 matches at 7 bases. V dropped 0 bases and J dropped 6; count of bases not matched to a gene: 2. This CDR3 has 13 residues. The V gene's germline CDR1 is SGHRS and CDR2 YFSETQ.

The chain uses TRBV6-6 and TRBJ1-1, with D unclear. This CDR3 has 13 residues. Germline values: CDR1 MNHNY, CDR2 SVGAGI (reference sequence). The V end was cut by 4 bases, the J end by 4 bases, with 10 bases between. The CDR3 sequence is CASSFMEATEAFF. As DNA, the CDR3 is TGTGCCAGCAGTTTCATGGAGGCCACTGAAGCTTTCTTT.

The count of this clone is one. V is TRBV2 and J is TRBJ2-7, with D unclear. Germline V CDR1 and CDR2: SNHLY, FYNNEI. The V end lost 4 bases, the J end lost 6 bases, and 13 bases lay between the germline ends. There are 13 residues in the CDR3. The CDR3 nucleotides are TGTGCCAGCAGTGCCGGTCCCCGGGTCGAGCAGTACTTC. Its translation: CASSAGPRVEQYF.

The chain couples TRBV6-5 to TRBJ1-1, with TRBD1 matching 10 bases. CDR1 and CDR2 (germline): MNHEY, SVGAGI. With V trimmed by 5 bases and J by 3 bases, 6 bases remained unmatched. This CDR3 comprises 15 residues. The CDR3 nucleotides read TGTGCCAGCAGTCCCTGGGACAGGGGTTACACTGAAGCTTTCTTT. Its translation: CASSPWDRGYTEAFF.

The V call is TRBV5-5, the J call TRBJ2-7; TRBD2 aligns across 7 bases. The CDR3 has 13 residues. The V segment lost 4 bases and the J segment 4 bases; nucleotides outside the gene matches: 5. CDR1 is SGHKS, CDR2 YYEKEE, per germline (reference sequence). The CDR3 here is CASSLGEGYEQYF. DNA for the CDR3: TGTGCCAGCAGCCTGGGGGAGGGATACGAGCAGTACTTC.

The CDR3 sequence is CASSFQRTSTDTQYF. CDR3 coding DNA: TGTGCCAGCAGCTTCCAGCGGACTAGCACAGATACGCAGTATTTT. The V and J genes are TRBV7-2 and TRBJ2-3; tentative D call: TRBD2 (5 bases). The V gene lost 3 bases and the J gene lost 0 bases, with 10 bases spanning the gap. Germline values: CDR1 SGHTA, CDR2 FQGNSA. The CDR3 length is 15 residues.

The DNA for the CDR3 is TGTGCCAGCAGTGGAATCGGGGGCCATACCTACAATGAGCAGTTCTTC. This codes for CASSGIGGHTYNEQFF. This chain uses TRBV2 with TRBJ2-1; either TRBD1 or TRBD2 may fit D (6 bases each). The V end was cut by 4 bases, the J end by 2 bases, with 15 bases between. The CDR3 runs 16 residues. Germline values: CDR1 SNHLY, CDR2 FYNNEI.

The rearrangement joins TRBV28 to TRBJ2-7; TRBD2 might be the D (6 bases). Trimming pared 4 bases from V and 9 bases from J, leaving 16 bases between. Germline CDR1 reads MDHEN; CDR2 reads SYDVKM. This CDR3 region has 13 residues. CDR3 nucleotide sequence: TGTGCCAGCAGTTCCCCCGGGCGGGAAGTGCAGTACTTC. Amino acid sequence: CASSSPGREVQYF.